This T cell receptor beta chain was profiled in a study of technical replicates of blood from a few donors. TCRdb's table, derived via immunoSEQ multiplex PCR, lists solely in-frame clones and lacks some. Of tens of thousands of clones in the sample, roughly 91% were seen once. After removal of 6 bases from V and 1 base from J, the junction contained 5 bases not matched to a gene. The CDR3 is made up of 14 amino acids. Germline CDR1 SGHDN, CDR2 FVKESK. Sequencing was performed on T cells isolated from PBMCs. The chain links TRBV14 to TRBJ1-1; 7 nucleotides align to TRBD1. The receptor was isolated from a human donor in good health. Some clones in this sample may be carry-over from other donors' samples. CDR3 DNA: TGTGCCAGCAGATCGGACAGGTGGAACACTGAAGCTTTCTTT. Its translation: CASRSDRWNTEAFF.